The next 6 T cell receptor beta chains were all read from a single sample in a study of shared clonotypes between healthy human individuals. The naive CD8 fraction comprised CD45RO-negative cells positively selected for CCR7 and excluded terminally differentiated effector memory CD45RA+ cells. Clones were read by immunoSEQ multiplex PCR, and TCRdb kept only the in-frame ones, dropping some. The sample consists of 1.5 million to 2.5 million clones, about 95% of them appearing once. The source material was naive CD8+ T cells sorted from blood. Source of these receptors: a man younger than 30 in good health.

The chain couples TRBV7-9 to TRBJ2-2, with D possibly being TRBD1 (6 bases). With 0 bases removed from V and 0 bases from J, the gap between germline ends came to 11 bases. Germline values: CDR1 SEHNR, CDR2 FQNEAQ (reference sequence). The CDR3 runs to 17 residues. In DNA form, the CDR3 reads TGTGCCAGCAGCTTAGCGCGTGGACAGCCGAACACCGGGGAGCTGTTTTTT. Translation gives CASSLARGQPNTGELFF.

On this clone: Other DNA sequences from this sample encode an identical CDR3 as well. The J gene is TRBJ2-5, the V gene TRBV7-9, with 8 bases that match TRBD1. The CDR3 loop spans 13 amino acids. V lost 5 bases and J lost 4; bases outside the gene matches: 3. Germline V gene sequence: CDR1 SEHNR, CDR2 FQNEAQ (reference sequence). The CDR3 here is CASSHQGAETQYF. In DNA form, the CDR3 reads TGTGCCAGCAGCCACCAGGGGGCAGAGACCCAGTACTTC.

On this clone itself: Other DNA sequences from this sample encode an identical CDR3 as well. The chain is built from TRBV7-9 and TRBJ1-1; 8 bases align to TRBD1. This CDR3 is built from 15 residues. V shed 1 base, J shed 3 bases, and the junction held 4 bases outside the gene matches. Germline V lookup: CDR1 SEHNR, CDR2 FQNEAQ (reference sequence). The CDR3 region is CASSLVGQGDTEAFF. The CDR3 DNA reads TGTGCCAGCAGCTTAGTTGGACAGGGCGACACTGAAGCTTTCTTT.

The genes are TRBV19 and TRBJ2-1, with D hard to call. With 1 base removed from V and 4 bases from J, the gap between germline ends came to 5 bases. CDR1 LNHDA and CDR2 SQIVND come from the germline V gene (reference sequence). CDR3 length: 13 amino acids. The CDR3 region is CASSIVEYNEQFF. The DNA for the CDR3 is TGTGCCAGTAGTATAGTGGAGTACAATGAGCAGTTCTTC.

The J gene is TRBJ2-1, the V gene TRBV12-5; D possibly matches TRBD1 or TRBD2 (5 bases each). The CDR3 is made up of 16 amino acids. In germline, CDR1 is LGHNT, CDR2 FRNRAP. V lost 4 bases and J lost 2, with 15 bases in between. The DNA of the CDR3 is TGTGCTAGTGGTTGGGACCTCCCAGCCCCCTACAATGAGCAGTTCTTC. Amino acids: CASGWDLPAPYNEQFF.

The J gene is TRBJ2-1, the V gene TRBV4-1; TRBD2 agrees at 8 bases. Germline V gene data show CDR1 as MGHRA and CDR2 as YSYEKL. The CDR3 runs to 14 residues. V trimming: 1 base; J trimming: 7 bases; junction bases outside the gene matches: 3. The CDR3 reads CASSQAGLANEQFF. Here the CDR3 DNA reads TGCGCCAGCAGCCAAGCCGGACTAGCTAATGAGCAGTTCTTC.